This is a list of T cell receptor beta chains from one sample in a study of blood T cell repertoires in COVID-19. Profiled with immunoSEQ multiplex PCR; TCRdb holds only in-frame clones, not every one. The sample has 110,000 to 150,000 clones; 70% to 90% are singletons. The sample taken for sequencing was peripheral blood. The source is a man in his 70s with acute or convalescent COVID-19. CDR3s include the opening cysteine and the closing phenylalanine or tryptophan. Fields, in order: clone size, V gene, D gene, J gene, CDR3 protein. D genes are given only for firm matches. Size values are once, few and many counts, or a class for expanded clones, and some rows have none.

abundance: -
v_gene: TRBV7-8
d_gene: -
j_gene: TRBJ2-5
CDR3aa: CASSLRGGLVETQYF

abundance: -
v_gene: TRBV28
d_gene: TRBD2
j_gene: TRBJ2-7
CDR3aa: CASSLVSSGGSYEQYF

abundance: -
v_gene: TRBV7-8
d_gene: -
j_gene: TRBJ2-2
CDR3aa: CASSHTRGELFF

abundance: -
v_gene: TRBV28
d_gene: -
j_gene: TRBJ2-1
CDR3aa: CASSSFDKYNEQFF

abundance: -
v_gene: TRBV6-2/TRBV6-3
d_gene: -
j_gene: TRBJ2-2
CDR3aa: CASSSAGVDGTGELFF

abundance: -
v_gene: TRBV6-5
d_gene: -
j_gene: TRBJ1-6
CDR3aa: CAGGTGTVNSPLHF

abundance: -
v_gene: TRBV27
d_gene: TRBD1
j_gene: TRBJ2-2
CDR3aa: CASSSRQGTNTGELFF

abundance: once
v_gene: TRBV29-1
d_gene: TRBD1
j_gene: TRBJ1-3
CDR3aa: CSVERDRGRNTIYF

abundance: -
v_gene: TRBV6-1
d_gene: TRBD1
j_gene: TRBJ2-7
CDR3aa: CASSEAGGFYEQYF

abundance: -
v_gene: TRBV10-1
d_gene: TRBD1
j_gene: TRBJ2-1
CDR3aa: CASSEGQGIYEQFF

abundance: -
v_gene: TRBV4-1
d_gene: -
j_gene: TRBJ1-2
CDR3aa: CASSQEGGDFRFGYTF

abundance: once
v_gene: TRBV23-1
d_gene: TRBD1
j_gene: TRBJ1-2
CDR3aa: CASSSRTGENYGYTF

abundance: -
v_gene: TRBV7-9
d_gene: -
j_gene: TRBJ1-4
CDR3aa: CASRGGTTNEKLFF

abundance: -
v_gene: TRBV5-4
d_gene: -
j_gene: TRBJ2-1
CDR3aa: CASSLDSTYYNEQFF

abundance: -
v_gene: TRBV12-3/TRBV12-4
d_gene: -
j_gene: TRBJ2-7
CDR3aa: CASSFGTPDEQYF

abundance: -
v_gene: TRBV2
d_gene: TRBD1
j_gene: TRBJ2-7
CDR3aa: CASSESVTGVYEQYF

abundance: few
v_gene: TRBV7-9
d_gene: -
j_gene: TRBJ2-1
CDR3aa: CASSPRGVGGKISYNEQFF

abundance: -
v_gene: TRBV11-3
d_gene: TRBD1
j_gene: TRBJ2-2
CDR3aa: CASSSGDRAAGELFF

abundance: -
v_gene: TRBV28
d_gene: -
j_gene: TRBJ1-1
CDR3aa: CASSLWGGSTEAFF

abundance: -
v_gene: TRBV2
d_gene: TRBD1
j_gene: TRBJ2-7
CDR3aa: CASSGRQGRREQYF

abundance: -
v_gene: TRBV7-3
d_gene: -
j_gene: TRBJ1-1
CDR3aa: CASSLRGENTEAFF

abundance: -
v_gene: TRBV12-3/TRBV12-4
d_gene: TRBD2
j_gene: TRBJ2-1
CDR3aa: CASSPPGRNEQFF

abundance: -
v_gene: TRBV11-3
d_gene: -
j_gene: TRBJ1-3
CDR3aa: CASSLATDNSGNTIYF

abundance: -
v_gene: TRBV9
d_gene: -
j_gene: TRBJ2-7
CDR3aa: CASSHGQWEAPYEQYF

abundance: -
v_gene: TRBV2
d_gene: TRBD2
j_gene: TRBJ2-7
CDR3aa: CASSGRPSYEQYF

abundance: -
v_gene: TRBV19
d_gene: -
j_gene: TRBJ2-7
CDR3aa: CASTSGAVHEQYF

abundance: -
v_gene: TRBV12-3/TRBV12-4
d_gene: -
j_gene: TRBJ1-1
CDR3aa: CASSLRGNTEAFF

abundance: -
v_gene: TRBV19
d_gene: -
j_gene: TRBJ1-3
CDR3aa: CASSRVGQTGNTIYF

abundance: -
v_gene: TRBV9
d_gene: -
j_gene: TRBJ2-3
CDR3aa: CASSVFANQADTQYF

abundance: -
v_gene: TRBV10-1
d_gene: -
j_gene: TRBJ2-1
CDR3aa: CASSPLAGSSYNEQFF

abundance: -
v_gene: TRBV9
d_gene: TRBD2
j_gene: TRBJ2-1
CDR3aa: CASSVSGRSDNEQFF

abundance: -
v_gene: TRBV7-9
d_gene: -
j_gene: TRBJ2-7
CDR3aa: CASSRNTGIGGYEQYF

abundance: few
v_gene: TRBV3-1/TRBV3-2
d_gene: -
j_gene: TRBJ1-6
CDR3aa: CASSLGLDNSPLHF

abundance: -
v_gene: TRBV28
d_gene: TRBD1
j_gene: TRBJ2-3
CDR3aa: CASSLRQGGTDTQYF

abundance: -
v_gene: TRBV25-1
d_gene: TRBD1
j_gene: TRBJ1-6
CDR3aa: CASRIDSGTGDSPLHF

abundance: once
v_gene: TRBV7-9
d_gene: TRBD2
j_gene: TRBJ2-5
CDR3aa: CASSSRTSGVQETQYF

abundance: -
v_gene: TRBV28
d_gene: TRBD1
j_gene: TRBJ1-2
CDR3aa: CASSNRGPTNYGYTF

abundance: -
v_gene: TRBV30
d_gene: -
j_gene: TRBJ2-1
CDR3aa: CAWSGGQSYEQFF

abundance: -
v_gene: TRBV7-9
d_gene: -
j_gene: TRBJ2-1
CDR3aa: CASSLRGIYNEQFF

abundance: -
v_gene: TRBV10-1
d_gene: TRBD2
j_gene: TRBJ2-1
CDR3aa: CASSESGGTTYRARQFF

abundance: once
v_gene: TRBV7-9
d_gene: -
j_gene: TRBJ1-3
CDR3aa: CASSLTGSGSSGNTIYF

abundance: -
v_gene: TRBV12-3/TRBV12-4
d_gene: -
j_gene: TRBJ2-5
CDR3aa: CASSIQVQETQYF

abundance: -
v_gene: TRBV5-1
d_gene: -
j_gene: TRBJ1-2
CDR3aa: CASSLGQGNGYTF

abundance: -
v_gene: TRBV19
d_gene: TRBD2
j_gene: TRBJ2-7
CDR3aa: CASSYGRDYEQYF

abundance: -
v_gene: TRBV7-2
d_gene: TRBD2
j_gene: TRBJ2-2
CDR3aa: CASSFVAGGSGELFF

abundance: -
v_gene: TRBV28
d_gene: -
j_gene: TRBJ1-1
CDR3aa: CASSLWSQGNTEAFF

abundance: -
v_gene: TRBV5-1
d_gene: TRBD2
j_gene: TRBJ2-1
CDR3aa: CASSPSPAGGHNEQFF

abundance: -
v_gene: TRBV5-6
d_gene: -
j_gene: TRBJ1-1
CDR3aa: CASSFSPGGTEAFF

abundance: -
v_gene: TRBV25-1
d_gene: TRBD2
j_gene: TRBJ2-5
CDR3aa: CASSETSGGGETQYF

abundance: few
v_gene: TRBV28
d_gene: -
j_gene: TRBJ1-2
CDR3aa: CASSLYGPNVNYGYTF

abundance: -
v_gene: TRBV12-5
d_gene: TRBD2
j_gene: TRBJ2-6
CDR3aa: CASGSSSGVSGANVLTF